This T cell receptor beta chain comes out of a study of early T cells in non-severe SARS-CoV-2 infection. Study-level findings and limits: Matching with VDJdb favored anti-spike CD8 responses (missing private and CD4 specificities).

This clonotype has ten or more counts. The target antigen is unknown. The library protocol tagged individual cDNA molecules with unique molecular identifiers. TCRdb recomputed calls from the 5' RACE reads with MiXCR, one row per CDR3 protein. The profile covers 20,000 to 25,000 distinct CDR3 sequences, with less than 5% appearing a single time and less than 20% taken by the ten largest. The CDR3 sequence is 15 residues long. Germline assignment: CDR1 SGHRS and CDR2 YFSETQ. The ends were cut back, 0 bases at V and 4 bases at J, with 10 bases in the middle. The source of this sequence is an adult who was a healthcare worker with PCR-confirmed SARS-CoV-2 infection or an uninfected control (not recorded which). The genes are TRBV5-1 and TRBJ2-2; the D gene could be TRBD1 or TRBD2 (5 bases each). Material: whole blood. CDR3 coding DNA: TGCGCCAGCAGCTTGGCGGGGCACGGCACCGGGGAGCTGTTTTTT. It codes for CASSLAGHGTGELFF.